The 2 T cell receptor beta chains listed next were all sequenced from one sample in a study of T cells in Graves' hyperthyroidism and ophthalmopathy. TCR beta CDR3 sequences were amplified from RNA transcripts. Carried out on the TCR CDR3, a first-round RT-PCR used the HTBI primer set. TCRdb analysed the multiplex PCR reads with MiXCR anew, one entry per CDR3 protein. The sample shows 450,000 to 600,000 distinct CDR3 sequences, about 15% of them seen only once. Specimen: blood. The receptors come from a woman in her thirties or forties with Graves' hyperthyroidism.

A few counts support this clonotype. This sequence joins TRBV5-4 and TRBJ2-3; D uncertain. CDR1 is SGHNT, CDR2 YYREEE, per germline (reference sequence). V shed 4 bases and J shed 0 bases, with 12 bases lying between them. This CDR3 region has 15 residues. CDR3 DNA: TGTGCCAGCAGCCAGACTTCTCCTAGCACAGATACGCAGTATTTT. Protein product: CASSQTSPSTDTQYF.

This clonotype was seen repeatedly, ten times or more. The gene calls are TRBV3-1 and TRBJ2-3; TRBD1 agrees at 8 bases. The J segment lost 2 bases and the V segment lost 5 bases, leaving 6 bases of the junction unmatched. This CDR3 comprises 15 residues. Germline CDR1 LGHDT, CDR2 YNNKEL (reference sequence). The CDR3 DNA reads TGTGCCAGCAGCTCCAGGGGGCTGGACACAGATACGCAGTATTTT. It encodes CASSSRGLDTDTQYF.